The clone carrying this TCR beta chain is a singleton in its sample. Its antigen is not identified. These data come from a study of shared clonotypes between healthy human individuals. As for the study in general: Aged between 18 and 49, the donors were a couple of women and three men. A donor's plate count was three for CD4 naive and three for CD4 memory; CD8 naive had two and CD8 memory one. Study-wide results and caveats: When naive CD4 clonotypes were compared across a handful of donors, approximately 4.9% were shared.

Profiling relied on immunoSEQ multiplex PCR, and the TCRdb table lists in-frame clones only, not all of them. The sample shows over 400,000 clones, about 96% of them seen only once. The sample comprised naive CD4+ T cells sorted from blood. Subset: CD45RA+ positively selected. This TCR was recovered from a woman aged 25-40 years in good health.

The CDR3: CASSKGMIYGYTF. For the CDR3, the DNA is TGTGCCAGCAGTAAGGGGATGATCTATGGCTACACCTTC. J is TRBJ1-2 and V is TRBV14; D may be TRBD1 (5 bases). Germline V gene lookup returns CDR1 SGHDN and CDR2 FVKESK. The CDR3 totals 13 residues. V was shortened by 6 bases and J by 4 bases, with 12 bases between the two germline ends.